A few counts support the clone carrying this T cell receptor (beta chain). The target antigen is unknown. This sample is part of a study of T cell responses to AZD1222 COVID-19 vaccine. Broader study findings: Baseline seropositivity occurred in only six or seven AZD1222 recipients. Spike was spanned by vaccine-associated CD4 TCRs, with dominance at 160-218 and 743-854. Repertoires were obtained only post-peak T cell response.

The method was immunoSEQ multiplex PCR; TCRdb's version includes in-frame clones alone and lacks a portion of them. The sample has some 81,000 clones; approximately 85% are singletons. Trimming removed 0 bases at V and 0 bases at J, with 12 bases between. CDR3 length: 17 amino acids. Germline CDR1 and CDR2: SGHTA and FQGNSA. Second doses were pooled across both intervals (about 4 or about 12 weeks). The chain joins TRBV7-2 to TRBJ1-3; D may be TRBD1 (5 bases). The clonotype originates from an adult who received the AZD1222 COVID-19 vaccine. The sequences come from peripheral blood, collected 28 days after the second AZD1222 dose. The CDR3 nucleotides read TGTGCCAGCAGCTTAGCTTCAGGGATTCGCTCTGGAAACACCATATATTTT. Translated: CASSLASGIRSGNTIYF.